This entry lists 26 T cell receptor beta chains sequenced from one sample in a study of blood T cell repertoires in COVID-19. TCRdb keeps only in-frame clones here, not all; method: immunoSEQ multiplex PCR. The sample gives about 320,000 clones, approximately 91% of which show up once; around 3.9% is in the top ten. Sequencing was performed on PBMCs or T cells enriched from blood (not recorded which). These receptors were taken from a woman younger than 45 who had been exposed to COVID-19.

This chain links TRBV10-3 with TRBJ1-1, with TRBD1 as a possible D gene (6 bases). This CDR3 is 17 amino acids long. Trimming removed 2 bases at V and 4 bases at J, with 20 bases between. From germline, CDR1 is ENHRY and CDR2 SYGVKD. The CDR3 region has the DNA TGTGCCATCAGTGAGCCTTCAGGGGATACCCTGTTCACTGAAGCTTTCTTT. Translation: CAISEPSGDTLFTEAFF.

This chain uses TRBV29-1 with TRBJ1-1; a weak D match, TRBD1 (6 bases). The V and J ends lost 6 bases and 5 bases respectively, with 13 bases between them. The CDR3 loop spans 12 amino acids. The germline CDR1 and CDR2 sequences are SQVTM and ANQGSEA. The CDR3 DNA reads as TGCAGCGTACGTAGGGGGGGGACTGAAGCTTTCTTT. Translating gives CSVRRGGTEAFF.

The chain recombines TRBV9 with TRBJ1-6; D unclear. V dropped 7 bases and J dropped 1 base, with 12 bases sitting between them. Germline assignment: CDR1 SGDLS and CDR2 YYNGEE. The CDR3 is made up of 15 amino acids. As DNA, the CDR3 is TGTGCCAGCGGGGAGGCGCGGTCCTATAATTCACCCCTCCACTTT. It yields the protein CASGEARSYNSPLHF.

The chain has TRBV5-4 and TRBJ1-6; D possibly corresponds to TRBD1 (5 bases). The V and J ends lost 0 bases and 6 bases respectively, with 10 bases between them. CDR1 and CDR2 (germline): SGHNT, YYREEE (reference sequence). The CDR3 runs 15 residues. The CDR3 region has the DNA TGTGCCAGCAGCTTGGAGTCGACAGCTAATTCACCCCTCCACTTT. As protein: CASSLESTANSPLHF.

V usage is TRBV9 and J usage is TRBJ2-3; unclear D gene. Germline CDR1 and CDR2: SGDLS and YYNGEE. The CDR3 totals 14 residues. The ends were cut back, 0 bases at V and 4 bases at J, with 9 bases in the middle. The CDR3 nucleotides read TGTGCCAGCAGCGTAGCGCTGGGCCCAGATACGCAGTATTTT. Its translation is CASSVALGPDTQYF.

The chain couples TRBV7-8 to TRBJ2-1, with D unclear. Germline-derived CDR1 and CDR2 are SGHVS and FQNEAQ. The CDR3 length is 14 residues. V was pared by 5 bases and J by 3 bases, with 11 bases between. Here the CDR3 reads CASSPRANYNEQFF. In DNA form, the CDR3 reads TGTGCCAGCAGCCCCAGAGCGAACTACAATGAGCAGTTCTTC.

The CDR3 DNA is TGTGCCAGCAGCACAACAGGGGGCTTTATAGACACTGAAGCTTTCTTT. Its translation is CASSTTGGFIDTEAFF. The gene calls are TRBV7-9 and TRBJ1-1; 9 nucleotides line up with TRBD1. The V and J ends lost 5 bases and 3 bases, in that order; junction bases with no gene match: 10. Looked up from germline, CDR1 is SEHNR and CDR2 is FQNEAQ (reference sequence). This CDR3 is built from 16 residues.

The chain links TRBV7-9 to TRBJ2-5; 8 bases fit TRBD2. Unmatched junction bases numbered 11, after V lost 4 bases and J lost 10 bases. Germline V gene sequence: CDR1 SEHNR, CDR2 FQNEAQ (reference sequence). The length of the CDR3 is 14 residues. In DNA form, the CDR3 reads TGTGCCAGCAGCTCCCCGGGGGGGCCTAGCATCCAGTACTTC. Translated: CASSSPGGPSIQYF.

The CDR3 loop is CASSQASSGNTIYF. The CDR3 DNA reads TGCGCCAGCAGCCAAGCGAGCTCTGGAAACACCATATATTTT. V is TRBV4-3 and J is TRBJ1-3; D remains ambiguous. V lost 1 base, J lost 0 bases, and 4 bases lay in between. CDR1 is LGHNA, CDR2 YSLEER, per germline. There are 14 residues in the CDR3.

The gene calls are TRBV6-6 and TRBJ2-2; possibly TRBD1 for D (5 bases). This CDR3 region has 14 residues. Germline V gives CDR1 MNHNY, CDR2 SVGAGI (reference sequence). Trimming left V 0 bases short and J 5 bases short, with 7 bases between. This CDR3 is CASSYSQGTGELFF. The CDR3 nucleotides read TGTGCCAGCAGTTACTCCCAGGGTACCGGGGAGCTGTTTTTT.

The V gene is TRBV11-1, the J gene TRBJ2-5, with a possible D match to TRBD2 (7 bases). This CDR3 is built from 16 residues. Germline CDR1 SGHAT, CDR2 FQDESV (reference sequence). V gave up 5 bases and J gave up 2 bases, with 18 bases separating them. For the CDR3, the DNA is TGTGCCAGCAGCGGGGGGGCCTTTAAGGGGCAAGAGACCCAGTACTTC. Protein: CASSGGAFKGQETQYF.

This rearrangement joins TRBV7-2 to TRBJ1-1, with D possibly matching TRBD1 (6 bases). This CDR3 comprises 13 residues. The germline V and J ends were trimmed by 6 bases and 0 bases, with 8 bases remaining between them. CDR1 and CDR2 (germline): SGHTA, FQGNSA. CDR3 DNA: TGTGCCAGCAGTGGACAGTTGAACACTGAAGCTTTCTTT. This encodes CASSGQLNTEAFF. Together with reference TRBV7-2 and TRBJ1-1, the CDR3 gives the full variable domain: GAGVSQSPSNKVTEKGKDVELRCDPISGHTALYWYRQSLGQGLEFLIYFQGNSAPDKSGLPSDRFSAERTGGSVSTLTIQRTQQEDSAVYLCASSGQLNTEAFFGQGTRLTVV.

About this clone: Other DNA sequences within the sample encode an identical CDR3. The CDR3 here is CASSQGQNSNQPQHF. For the CDR3, the DNA is TGCGCCAGCAGCCAAGGCCAGAATAGCAATCAGCCCCAGCATTTT. The rearrangement joins TRBV4-1 to TRBJ1-5, with D uncertain. The CDR3 spans 15 residues. Trimming stripped 1 base from V and 0 bases from J, with 7 bases between. Germline CDR1 is MGHRA and CDR2 is YSYEKL.

This chain uses TRBV4-2 with TRBJ1-4; no definite D call. Per the germline V gene, CDR1 is LGHNA and CDR2 is YNFKEQ. V gave up 1 base and J gave up 2 bases, with 8 bases separating them. The CDR3 has 15 amino acids. The CDR3 DNA is TGTGCCAGCAGCCAAGTAGCTGGTACTAATGAAAAACTGTTTTTT. Encoded protein: CASSQVAGTNEKLFF.

This chain links TRBV5-1 with TRBJ1-6, with D hard to call. This CDR3 is 17 amino acids long. Trimming shortened V by 0 bases and J by 0 bases, and 10 bases separated the two germline ends. Germline V gene data show CDR1 as SGHRS and CDR2 as YFSETQ. CDR3 residues: CASSLAGQSSYNSPLHF. CDR3 sequence (DNA): TGCGCCAGCAGCTTGGCCGGTCAAAGCTCCTATAATTCACCCCTCCACTTT.

The chain combines TRBV19 with TRBJ1-1; 11 bases line up with TRBD1. The V segment lost 11 bases and the J segment 4 bases; nucleotides outside the gene matches: 9. Germline CDR1 reads LNHDA; CDR2 reads SQIVND (reference sequence). This CDR3 has 14 amino acids. As DNA, the CDR3 is TGTGCCTCTAATACCGGGACAGGGGGCACTGAAGCTTTCTTT. It is translated as CASNTGTGGTEAFF.

The gene calls are TRBV18 and TRBJ2-5; maybe TRBD1 (6 bases). Trimming pared 2 bases from V and 4 bases from J, leaving 11 bases between. The germline V gene encodes CDR1 KGHSH and CDR2 LQKENI. The CDR3 loop spans 14 amino acids. CDR3 region: CASSPEQGGETQYF. The CDR3 DNA follows: TGTGCCAGCTCACCAGAACAGGGTGGAGAGACCCAGTACTTC.

J is TRBJ2-7 and V is TRBV28; the match to TRBD1 covers 8 bases. The germline V gene encodes CDR1 MDHEN and CDR2 SYDVKM. Losses at the gene ends were 8 bases for V and 0 bases for J; bases not matched to a gene: 6. The CDR3 is made up of 14 amino acids. CDR3 nucleotide sequence: TGTGCCAGCCGAACAGGGGGTGTCTCCTACGAGCAGTACTTC. Its translation: CASRTGGVSYEQYF.

The chain combines TRBV9 with TRBJ1-3; TRBD1 matches 7 bases. Trimming cost V 4 bases and J 2 bases; bases outside gene matches: 6. The germline V gene has CDR1 SGDLS and CDR2 YYNGEE. This CDR3 has 15 amino acids. The CDR3 protein is CASSSQQGTGNTIYF. The CDR3 bases are TGTGCCAGCAGCAGCCAACAGGGGACTGGAAACACCATATATTTT.

The J gene is TRBJ2-2, the V gene TRBV7-8; D unresolved. This CDR3 is built from 15 residues. V dropped 1 base and J dropped 6 bases, with 12 bases sitting between them. Germline lookup yields CDR1 SGHVS and CDR2 FQNEAQ. Here the CDR3 DNA reads TGTGCCAGCAGCTTAGTCCCTGGCCAGTCCGGGGAGCTGTTTTTT. This encodes CASSLVPGQSGELFF.

The V and J genes are TRBV11-2 and TRBJ2-3; D is undetermined. The V end was cut by 4 bases, the J end by 1 base, with 12 bases between. This CDR3 has 15 amino acids. CDR1 is SGHAT, CDR2 FQNNGV, per germline. In DNA form, the CDR3 reads TGTGCCAGCAGCTCCCTTCTGAGCGGCACAGATACGCAGTATTTT. As protein: CASSSLLSGTDTQYF.

J is TRBJ1-1 and V is TRBV7-2; 7 positions agree with TRBD1. After removal of 5 bases from V and 2 bases from J, the junction contained 5 bases not matched to a gene. This CDR3 has 14 residues. The germline V gene encodes CDR1 SGHTA and CDR2 FQGNSA. CDR3 sequence reads: CASSTGQLNTEAFF. CDR3 nucleotide sequence: TGTGCCAGCAGCACGGGACAGCTTAACACTGAAGCTTTCTTT.

The rearrangement links TRBV9 to TRBJ1-2, with D hard to call. The CDR3 runs 14 residues. Between the trimmed V and J ends, which lost 0 bases and 2 bases, there was a span of 8 bases. Germline CDR1 is SGDLS and CDR2 is YYNGEE. CDR3 protein: CASSVDSFNYGYTF. In DNA, the CDR3 is TGTGCCAGCAGCGTAGACTCATTCAACTATGGCTACACCTTC.

V and J are TRBV6-4 and TRBJ2-3, with D tentatively TRBD2 (6 bases). The CDR3 totals 16 residues. With 2 bases removed from V and 1 base from J, the gap between germline ends came to 13 bases. Germline-derived CDR1 and CDR2 are MRHNA and SNTAGT. CDR3 amino acids: CASSDKPGTGTDTQYF. The CDR3, as DNA: TGTGCCAGCAGTGACAAACCGGGGACTGGCACAGATACGCAGTATTTT.

With regard to this clone: Within the sample, other DNA sequences also encode this same CDR3. For the CDR3, the DNA is TGCGCCAGCAGCTTGGGGGGGGGCGAGACCCAGTACTTC. Translating gives CASSLGGGETQYF. This sequence joins TRBV5-1 and TRBJ2-5; the D gene is possibly TRBD2 (7 bases). This CDR3 contains 13 residues. Trimming shortened V by 0 bases and J by 5 bases, and 8 bases separated the two germline ends. The germline CDR1 and CDR2 sequences are SGHRS and YFSETQ.

The chain is built from TRBV2 and TRBJ1-1; D gene uncertain. The V and J ends lost 4 bases and 0 bases respectively, with 9 bases between them. Germline V gene lookup returns CDR1 SNHLY and CDR2 FYNNEI. This CDR3 is 14 amino acids long. CDR3 sequence (DNA): TGTGCCAGCAGTGTGGAGGGCTTGAACACTGAAGCTTTCTTT. It encodes CASSVEGLNTEAFF. Supplemented by reference TRBV2 and TRBJ1-1, the full variable domain reads EPEVTQTPSHQVTQMGQEVILRCVPISNHLYFYWYRQILGQKVEFLVSFYNNEISEKSEIFDDQFSVERPDGSNFTLKIRSTKLEDSAMYFCASSVEGLNTEAFFGQGTRLTVV.